Included here is one T cell receptor beta chain sequence, with context. V lost 3 bases and J 3 bases, leaving 8 bases between the germline ends. This CDR3 region has 14 residues. The germline gives CDR1 SNHLY, CDR2 FYNNEI. The sample originates from a study of blood T cell repertoires in COVID-19. Overall study: From T cells, B-cell-depleted T cells, or PBMCs came the material, which was cDNA or gDNA.

Only in-frame clones appear in the TCRdb table, and some are missing; sequencing was by immunoSEQ multiplex PCR. The table lists about 160,000 clones, 60% to 85% of them singletons. The sample taken for sequencing was peripheral blood. This chain links TRBV2 with TRBJ1-4; TRBD1 is a possible D gene (5 bases). The sequence came from a man in his sixties with acute or convalescent COVID-19. The CDR3, as DNA: TGTGCCAGCAGTGATGGAGGGGCTAATGAAAAACTGTTTTTT. This translates into CASSDGGANEKLFF.